In its sample, the clone carrying this T cell receptor beta chain was seen a few times. The data belong to a study of T cell changes during pregnancy in multiple sclerosis. Sequencing used immunoSEQ multiplex PCR; TCRdb keeps in-frame clones, though not all of them. Altogether more than 45,000 clones are present, 85% to 95% being singletons, with the ten largest covering approximately 0.91%. Per germline, CDR1 SQVTM and CDR2 ANQGSEA. The V and J ends lost 4 bases and 5 bases respectively, with 17 bases between them. This CDR3 comprises 14 residues. The rearrangement joins TRBV29-1 to TRBJ2-5; possible D gene TRBD2, 7 bases. This sequence was found in a female donor in good health, enrolled as a control in a pregnancy study. This material consisted of CD4+ T cells from peripheral blood mononuclear cells, taken in the second trimester of pregnancy. CDR3 nucleotides: TGCAGCGTTGGGGGGCTAGCGGAAGGGGAGACCCAGTACTTC. As protein: CSVGGLAEGETQYF.